What follows is one TCR beta chain and its context. This specimen belongs to a study of blood T cell repertoires in COVID-19. V was trimmed by 4 bases and J by 9 bases, leaving 18 bases between them. Looked up from germline, CDR1 is LGHDT and CDR2 is YNNKEL (reference sequence). The length of the CDR3 is 14 residues. Assay used: immunoSEQ multiplex PCR; TCRdb lists only in-frame clones, some missing. The sample has approximately 330,000 clones; roughly 89% are singletons. The receptor's source is a man aged 25 to 40 with COVID-19, enrolled during active disease. The chain uses TRBV3-1 (or the pseudogene TRBV3-2) and TRBJ1-1, with D maybe TRBD1 (6 bases). Sequencing was performed on peripheral blood. Here the CDR3 reads CASSPNPYREQAFF. In DNA, the CDR3 is TGTGCCAGCAGCCCAAACCCCTACAGGGAACAAGCTTTCTTT.